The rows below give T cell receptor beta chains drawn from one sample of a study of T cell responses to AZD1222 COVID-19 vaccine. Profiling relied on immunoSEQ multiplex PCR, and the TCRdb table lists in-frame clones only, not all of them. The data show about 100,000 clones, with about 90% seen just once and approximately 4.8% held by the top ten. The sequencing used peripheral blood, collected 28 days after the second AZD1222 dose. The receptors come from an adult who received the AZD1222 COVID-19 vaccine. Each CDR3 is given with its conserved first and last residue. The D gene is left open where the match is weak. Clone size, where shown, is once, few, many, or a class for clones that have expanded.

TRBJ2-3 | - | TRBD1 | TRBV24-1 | TGTGCCACCAGTGATCCCGGACAGGGGGCGCGATATACGCAGTATTTT | CATSDPGQGARYTQYF
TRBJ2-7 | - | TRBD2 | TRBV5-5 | TGTGCCAGCAGCTTGCCGGGGGGGTTCGAGCAGTACTTC | CASSLPGGFEQYF
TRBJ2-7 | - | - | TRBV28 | TGTGCCAGCAGTACCTACGAGCAGTACTTC | CASSTYEQYF
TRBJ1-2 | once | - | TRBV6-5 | TGTGCCAGCAGGCCTCAGGGGCGATATGGCTACACCTTC | CASRPQGRYGYTF
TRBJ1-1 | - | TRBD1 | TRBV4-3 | TGCGCCAGCAGCCAAGATCCGCAGGGGGCGAACACTGAAGCTTTCTTT | CASSQDPQGANTEAFF
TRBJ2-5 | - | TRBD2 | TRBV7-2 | TGTGCCAGCAGCTTAGGGCCTAGCGGACAAGAGACCCAGTACTTC | CASSLGPSGQETQYF
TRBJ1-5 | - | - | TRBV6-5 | TGTGCCAGCACCCCCATTGCAGACAGCAATCAGCCCCAGCATTTT | CASTPIADSNQPQHF
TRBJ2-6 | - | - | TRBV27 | TGTGCCAGCAGTTTTTCCCCGGGGGGCCAGTCTGGGGCCAACGTCCTGACTTTC | CASSFSPGGQSGANVLTF
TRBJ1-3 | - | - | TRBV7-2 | TGTGCCAGCAGCTTAGTGACGGTCTCTGGAAACACCATATATTTT | CASSLVTVSGNTIYF
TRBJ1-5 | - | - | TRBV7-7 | TGTGCTAGCAGCTGCACGACAAGGGTGGGAAATCAGCCCCAGCATTTT | CASSCTTRVGNQPQHF
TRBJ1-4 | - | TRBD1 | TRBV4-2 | TGTGCCAGCAGCCAGGGACAGGGTCTGGAAAAACTGTTTTTT | CASSQGQGLEKLFF
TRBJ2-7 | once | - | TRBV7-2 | TGTGCCAGCAGCTACAACGGGGGAACCTACGAGCAGTACTTC | CASSYNGGTYEQYF
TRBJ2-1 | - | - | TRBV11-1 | TGTGCCAGCAGCTCTAGGTACGGGGCGGATTACAATGAGCAGTTCTTC | CASSSRYGADYNEQFF
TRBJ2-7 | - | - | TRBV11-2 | TGTGCCAGCAGCTCGCGGGGATCCTCCTACGAGCAGTACTTC | CASSSRGSSYEQYF
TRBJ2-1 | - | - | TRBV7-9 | TGTGCCAGCAGCCCCGGGGTCTATAGCTCCTACAATGAGCAGTTCTTC | CASSPGVYSSYNEQFF
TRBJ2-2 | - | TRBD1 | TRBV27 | TGTGCCAGCAGTTTGAAAGGCGGGACAGGCAAAACCGGGGAGCTGTTTTTT | CASSLKGGTGKTGELFF
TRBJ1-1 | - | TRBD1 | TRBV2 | TGTGCCAGCAGTGGGACAGGGACCTCTGAAGCTTTCTTT | CASSGTGTSEAFF
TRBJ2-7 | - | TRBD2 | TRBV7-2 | TGTGCCAGCAGCTTAGGGGGCGGGGGTATCTACGAGCAGTACTTC | CASSLGGGGIYEQYF
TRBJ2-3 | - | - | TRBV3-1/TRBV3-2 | TGTGCCAGCAGCCAAGGGTTCGTCAGGGCAGATACGCAGTATTTT | CASSQGFVRADTQYF
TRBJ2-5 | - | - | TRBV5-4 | TGTGCCAGCAGCTTCGGGACTCCGACAGAGACCCAGTACTTC | CASSFGTPTETQYF
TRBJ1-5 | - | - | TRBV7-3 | TGTGCCAGCAGCTCGGGTAGCAATCAGCCCCAGCATTTT | CASSSGSNQPQHF
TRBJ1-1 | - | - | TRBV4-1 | TGCGCCAGCAGCCAAGAGGTGGGGTTGAGCACTGAAGCTTTCTTT | CASSQEVGLSTEAFF
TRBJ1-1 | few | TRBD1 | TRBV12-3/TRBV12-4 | TGTGCCAGCAGATTAAACAGGGGCACTGAAGCTTTCTTT | CASRLNRGTEAFF
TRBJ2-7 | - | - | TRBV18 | TGTGCCAGCTCACCAAGGGGAAGTTCCCTCTCCTACGAGCAGTACTTC | CASSPRGSSLSYEQYF
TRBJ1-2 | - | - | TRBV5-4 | TGTGCCAGCAGCTTGTTGGCATCTCCCTATGGCTACACCTTC | CASSLLASPYGYTF
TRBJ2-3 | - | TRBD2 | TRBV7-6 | TGTGCCAGCAGCCCCCGACTAGCGGGGGGGCCAGATACGCAGTATTTT | CASSPRLAGGPDTQYF
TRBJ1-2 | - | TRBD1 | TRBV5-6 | TGTGCCAGCAGCTCCCGCAGGGGGCGCGTTGGCTACACCTTC | CASSSRRGRVGYTF
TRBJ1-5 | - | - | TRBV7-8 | TGTGCCAGCAGCTTAGTTGCGGGGGATCAGCCCCAGCATTTT | CASSLVAGDQPQHF
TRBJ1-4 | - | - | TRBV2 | TGTGCCAGCAACGGACAGCTTAATGAAAAACTGTTTTTT | CASNGQLNEKLFF
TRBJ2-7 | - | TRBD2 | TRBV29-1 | TGCAGCGCCGCTAGCGGGGGGGGCGACGAGCAGTACTTC | CSAASGGGDEQYF
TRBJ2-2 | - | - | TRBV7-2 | TGTGCCAGCAGCTCCCCAGCCGGGGAGCTGTTTTTT | CASSSPAGELFF
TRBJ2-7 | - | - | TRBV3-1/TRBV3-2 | TGTGCCAGCAGCCAATCGCACAGCACCTCCTACGAGCAGTACTTC | CASSQSHSTSYEQYF
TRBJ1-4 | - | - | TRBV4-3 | TGCGCCAGCAGCCAATATCGGGGGCTGGTTGAAAAACTGTTTTTT | CASSQYRGLVEKLFF
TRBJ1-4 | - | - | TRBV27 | TGTGCCAGCAGTTCCCGGGGTGGCGAAAAACTGTTTTTT | CASSSRGGEKLFF
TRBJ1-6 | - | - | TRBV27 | TGTGCCAGCAGTTCCCGGACCCTCAGGTCACCCCTCCACTTT | CASSSRTLRSPLHF
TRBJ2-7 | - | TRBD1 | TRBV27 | TGTGCCAGCAGCCGAGGACAGGGGACGTCCTCCTACGAGCAGTACTTC | CASSRGQGTSSYEQYF
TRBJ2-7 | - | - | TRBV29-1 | TGCAGCGTTGAAGATACAGGAGGGGCCGAGCAGTACTTC | CSVEDTGGAEQYF
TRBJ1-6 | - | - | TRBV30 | TGTGCCTGGAGTTTCCCCCACCATTCACCCCTCCACTTT | CAWSFPHHSPLHF
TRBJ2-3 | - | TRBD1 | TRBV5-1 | TGCGCCAGCAGCTCTTCCGGGACAGGCACAGATACGCAGTATTTT | CASSSSGTGTDTQYF
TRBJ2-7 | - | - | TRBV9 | TGTGCCAGCAGCGTAGATGGTGGTAGCGAGGGCTACGAGCAGTACTTC | CASSVDGGSEGYEQYF
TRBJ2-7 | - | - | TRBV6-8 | TGTGCCAGCAGTTACTCGAGGGACAAACACTACGAGCAGTACTTC | CASSYSRDKHYEQYF
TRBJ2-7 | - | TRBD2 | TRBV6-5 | TGTGCCAGCAGTTACGGTACTAGCGGGGGGACCTACGAGCAGTACTTC | CASSYGTSGGTYEQYF
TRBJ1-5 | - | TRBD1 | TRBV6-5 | TGTGCCAGCAGGAACAGGGGCGTTGGCAATCAGCCCCAGCATTTT | CASRNRGVGNQPQHF
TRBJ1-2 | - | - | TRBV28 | TGTGCCAGCAGTTTGACCGATTATGGCTACACCTTC | CASSLTDYGYTF
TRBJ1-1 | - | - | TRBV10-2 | TGCGCCAGCAGTGGGCGTATTGAAGCTTTCTTT | CASSGRIEAFF
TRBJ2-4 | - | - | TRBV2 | TGTGCCAGCAGTGAAGCGCTTGAGGGGGTTCGGGCCAAAAACATTCAGTACTTC | CASSEALEGVRAKNIQYF
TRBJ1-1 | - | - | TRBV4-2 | TGTGCCAGCAGCCAAGTTTGGGGGGACGACACTGAAGCTTTCTTT | CASSQVWGDDTEAFF
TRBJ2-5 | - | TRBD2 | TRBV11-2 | TGTGCCAGCAGCTTAGGACTAGCGGGGGGACATCGGTACCAAGAGACCCAGTACTTC | CASSLGLAGGHRYQETQYF
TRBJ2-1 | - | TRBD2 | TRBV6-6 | TGTGCCAGCATAGGACTAGCGGGGCCCGAGCAGTTCTTC | CASIGLAGPEQFF
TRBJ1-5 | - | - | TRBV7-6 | TGTGCCAGCAGCCTCGACAGCTATAGCAATCAGCCCCAGCATTTT | CASSLDSYSNQPQHF
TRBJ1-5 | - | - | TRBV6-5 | TGTGCCAGCAGGGGTACAGGGTATCAGCCCCAGCATTTT | CASRGTGYQPQHF
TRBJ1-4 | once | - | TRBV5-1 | TGCGCCAGCAGCCTCCGTACGGGGGATGGAGGTGAAAAACTGTTTTTT | CASSLRTGDGGEKLFF
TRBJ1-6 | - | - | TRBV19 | TGTGCCAGTAGTATGGGAGCCAAACCAAACCATTCACCCCTCCACTTT | CASSMGAKPNHSPLHF